The entry that follows covers one T cell receptor (beta chain) sequence. Its specificity is not known. UMIs that included a 6-nucleotide sample barcode were added by template switching, which took place during cDNA synthesis. After re-calling the 5' RACE reads, TCRdb lists one entry per CDR3 protein, DNA absent. The sample has some 160,000 distinct CDR3 sequences. The source of the sample is a study of monozygotic twins with inflammatory bowel disease. Notes on the study in general: Especially with disease activity, IBD patients had fewer clonotypes in common with others than healthy twins did.

The receptor was derived from a human donor with ulcerative colitis or Crohn's disease, or a healthy co-twin of an affected twin (not recorded which). Specimen: blood.

The CDR3 loop reads CASRYYTGELFF. The V and J genes are TRBV2 and TRBJ2-2. This CDR3 contains 12 residues. Germline V gene lookup returns CDR1 SNHLY and CDR2 FYNNEI.